This entry lists 14 T cell receptor beta chains sequenced from one sample in a study of T cells in tumors after PD-1 blockade. Using immunoSEQ multiplex PCR, the repertoire was profiled, and TCRdb retains in-frame clones only, with some absent. Seen here are 20,000 to 30,000 clones, roughly 80% observed once, and the top ten hold around 12%. The sequencing here drew on PBMCs, taken after anti-PD-1 treatment. These receptors all come from a human donor with basal cell carcinoma.

The CDR3 sequence is CASSQRLFGDTQYF. The CDR3, as DNA: TGTGCCAGCAGCCAACGCCTTTTCGGAGATACGCAGTATTTT. This rearrangement joins TRBV14 to TRBJ2-3; D gene unclear. Trimming pared 2 bases from V and 5 bases from J, leaving 11 bases between. Germline V gene sequence: CDR1 SGHDN, CDR2 FVKESK. The CDR3 totals 14 residues.

The CDR3 loop reads CATSKRGGQGLYNEQFF. The CDR3 DNA reads TGTGCCACCAGCAAAAGGGGGGGACAGGGGCTCTACAATGAGCAGTTCTTC. This rearrangement joins TRBV15 to TRBJ2-1; 10 positions agree with TRBD1. Trimming took 4 bases from V and 3 from J; bases not matched to a gene: 9. Germline CDR1 LNHNV, CDR2 YYDKDF (reference sequence). The CDR3 runs 17 residues.

This clone has more than one count but fewer than ten. The J gene is TRBJ2-7, the V gene TRBV30; 7 bases align to TRBD1. The V segment lost 3 bases and the J segment 7 bases; nucleotides outside the gene matches: 6. Germline V gene lookup returns CDR1 GTSNPN and CDR2 SVGIG (reference sequence). The CDR3 runs 12 residues. CDR3 loop: CAWRTGSLEQYF. The CDR3 DNA reads as TGTGCCTGGAGGACAGGGTCCCTTGAGCAGTACTTC.

This chain connects TRBV18 to TRBJ1-1, with D unclear. The CDR3 runs 13 residues. Germline values: CDR1 KGHSH, CDR2 LQKENI. Trimming pared 8 bases from V and 4 bases from J, leaving 14 bases between. The CDR3 region is CASGGVSGTEAFF. As DNA, the CDR3 is TGTGCCAGCGGCGGGGTATCGGGCACTGAAGCTTTCTTT.

CDR3 protein: CASSPADRGRNEKLFF. The CDR3 nucleotides are TGTGCCAGCTCACCTGCGGACAGGGGAAGGAATGAAAAACTGTTTTTT. The chain couples TRBV18 to TRBJ1-4, with TRBD1 matching over 9 bases. The CDR3 is 16 amino acids. Unmatched junction bases numbered 7, after V lost 3 bases and J lost 5 bases. Looked up from germline, CDR1 is KGHSH and CDR2 is LQKENI. The whole variable domain, filled in from reference TRBV18 and TRBJ1-4, reads NAGVMQNPRHLVRRRGQEARLRCSPMKGHSHVYWYRQLPEEGLKFMVYLQKENIIDESGMPKERFSAEFPKEGPSILRIQQVVRGDSAAYFCASSPADRGRNEKLFFGSGTQLSVL.

The chain couples TRBV7-9 to TRBJ2-5; D uncertain. The CDR3 loop spans 13 amino acids. Germline V lookup: CDR1 SEHNR, CDR2 FQNEAQ (reference sequence). Trimming removed 3 bases at V and 1 base at J, with 6 bases between. The DNA for the CDR3 is TGTGCCAGCAGCTTGGGCCCCCAAGAGACCCAGTACTTC. Its translation is CASSLGPQETQYF.

The V gene is TRBV9, the J gene TRBJ2-7, with D possibly TRBD2 on 7 matching bases. The CDR3 is 15 residues long. V was cut by 3 bases and J by 7 bases, with 20 bases left in between. The germline V gene encodes CDR1 SGDLS and CDR2 YYNGEE. This CDR3 reads CASSATSRGAGEQYF. CDR3 nucleotides: TGTGCCAGCAGCGCCACTTCTCGGGGGGCGGGAGAGCAGTACTTC. Using reference TRBV9 and TRBJ2-7 for the parts outside the CDR3, the full variable domain is DSGVTQTPKHLITATGQRVTLRCSPRSGDLSVYWYQQSLDQGLQFLIQYYNGEERAKGNILERFSAQQFPDLHSELNLSSLELGDSALYFCASSATSRGAGEQYFGPGTRLTVT.

The chain joins TRBV18 to TRBJ2-7; TRBD1 agrees at 9 bases. The CDR3 runs 15 residues. The J segment lost 7 bases and the V segment lost 0 bases, leaving 7 bases of the junction unmatched. CDR1 KGHSH and CDR2 LQKENI come from the germline V gene. CDR3 nucleotide sequence: TGTGCCAGCTCACCACCGGTACAGGGGGCGGGAGAGCAGTACTTC. The encoded protein is CASSPPVQGAGEQYF.

The chain links TRBV19 to TRBJ1-2, with no clear D. The CDR3 has 15 residues. Trimming took 10 bases from V and 3 from J, leaving 21 bases between them. Germline CDR1 is LNHDA and CDR2 is SQIVND (reference sequence). CDR3: CATDMGGFSDYGYTF. The CDR3 bases are TGTGCCACCGATATGGGTGGATTTAGCGACTATGGCTACACCTTC.

The chain links TRBV2 to TRBJ2-6, with 9 bases that match TRBD1. CDR1 is SNHLY, CDR2 FYNNEI, per germline. This CDR3 region has 17 residues. V lost 7 bases and J lost 0; bases outside the gene matches: 7. CDR3 nucleotide sequence: TGTGCCAGCAAACTGGGACAGGGTTTCTCTGGGGCCAACGTCCTGACTTTC. Translation: CASKLGQGFSGANVLTF.

The chain has TRBV6-5 and TRBJ2-1, with TRBD2 matching over 8 bases. The CDR3 extends over 15 amino acids. The junction had 9 bases not matched to a gene; V was cut back by 8 bases and J by 3 bases. From germline, CDR1 is MNHEY and CDR2 SVGAGI. The CDR3 nucleotides are TGTGCCAGCTTCGGGGGGGCCCAGTACTACAATGAGCAGTTCTTC. Its protein product is CASFGGAQYYNEQFF.

This clone was detected only a few times. This chain links TRBV6-5 with TRBJ1-4; tentative D call: TRBD1 (5 bases). The V end lost 6 bases, the J end lost 7 bases, and 15 bases lay between the germline ends. Per the germline V gene, CDR1 is MNHEY and CDR2 is SVGAGI. The CDR3 covers 14 residues. The CDR3 sequence: CASSPTQGGEKLFF. CDR3 coding DNA: TGTGCCAGCAGCCCGACCCAGGGAGGTGAAAAACTGTTTTTT.

This clone appeared once. V usage is TRBV13 and J usage is TRBJ1-1; D gene unclear. Germline assignment: CDR1 PRHDT and CDR2 FYEKMQ (reference sequence). This CDR3 region has 14 residues. V was clipped by 4 bases and J by 6 bases, with 15 bases between them. The CDR3: CASSSEGIPAEAFF. The CDR3 nucleotides read TGTGCCAGCAGCTCAGAAGGGATCCCGGCTGAAGCTTTCTTT.

This rearrangement joins TRBV7-3 to TRBJ1-3; D is unclear. Germline V gene lookup returns CDR1 SGHTA and CDR2 FQGTGA. This CDR3 spans 15 amino acids. Trimming removed 4 bases at V and 0 bases at J, with 10 bases between. CDR3 bases: TGTGCCAGCAGCTCGAGGCTCCTCTCTGGAAACACCATATATTTT. It yields the protein CASSSRLLSGNTIYF.